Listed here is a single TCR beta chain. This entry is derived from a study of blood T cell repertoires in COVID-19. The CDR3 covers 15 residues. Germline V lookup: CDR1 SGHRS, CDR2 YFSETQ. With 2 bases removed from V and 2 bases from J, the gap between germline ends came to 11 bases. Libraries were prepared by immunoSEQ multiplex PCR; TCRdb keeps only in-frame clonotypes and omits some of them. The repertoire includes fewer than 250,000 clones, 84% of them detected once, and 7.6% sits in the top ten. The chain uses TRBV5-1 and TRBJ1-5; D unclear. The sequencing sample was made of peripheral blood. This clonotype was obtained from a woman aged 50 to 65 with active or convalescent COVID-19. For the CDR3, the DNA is TGCGCCAGCAGCTTTTCCGGGGATGGCAATCAGCCCCAGCATTTT. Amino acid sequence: CASSFSGDGNQPQHF.